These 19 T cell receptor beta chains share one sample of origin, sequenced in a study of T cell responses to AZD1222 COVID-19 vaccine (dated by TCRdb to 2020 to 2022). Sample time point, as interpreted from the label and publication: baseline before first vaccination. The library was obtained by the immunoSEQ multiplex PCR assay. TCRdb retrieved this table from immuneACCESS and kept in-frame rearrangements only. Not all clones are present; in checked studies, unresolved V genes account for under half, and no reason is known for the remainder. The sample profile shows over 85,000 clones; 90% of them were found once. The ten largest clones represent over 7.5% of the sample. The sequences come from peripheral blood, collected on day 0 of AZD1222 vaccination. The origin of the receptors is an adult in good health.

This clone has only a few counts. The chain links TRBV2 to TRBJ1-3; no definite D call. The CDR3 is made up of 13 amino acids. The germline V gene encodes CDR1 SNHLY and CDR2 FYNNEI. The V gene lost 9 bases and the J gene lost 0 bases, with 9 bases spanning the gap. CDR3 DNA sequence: TGTGCCAGGCGGGCCTCCTCTGGAAACACCATATATTTT. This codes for CARRASSGNTIYF.

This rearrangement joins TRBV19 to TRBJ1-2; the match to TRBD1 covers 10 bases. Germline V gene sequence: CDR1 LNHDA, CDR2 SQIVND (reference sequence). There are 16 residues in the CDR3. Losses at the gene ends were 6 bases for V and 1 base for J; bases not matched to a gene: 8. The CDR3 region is CASSQPRDRGNYGYTF. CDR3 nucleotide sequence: TGTGCCAGTAGCCAACCTCGGGACAGGGGTAACTATGGCTACACCTTC.

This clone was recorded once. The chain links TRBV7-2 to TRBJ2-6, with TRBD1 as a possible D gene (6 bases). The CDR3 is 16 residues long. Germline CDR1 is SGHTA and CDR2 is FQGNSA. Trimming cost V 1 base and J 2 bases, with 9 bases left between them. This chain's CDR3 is CASSLVGAPGANVLTF. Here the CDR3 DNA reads TGTGCCAGCAGCTTAGTGGGGGCGCCTGGGGCCAACGTCCTGACTTTC.

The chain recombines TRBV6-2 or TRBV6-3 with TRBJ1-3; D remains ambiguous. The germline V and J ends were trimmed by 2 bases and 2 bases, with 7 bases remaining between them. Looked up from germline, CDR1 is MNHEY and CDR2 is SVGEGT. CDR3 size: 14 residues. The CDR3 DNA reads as TGTGCCAGCAGTTACACCGATGCTGGAAACACCATATATTTT. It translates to CASSYTDAGNTIYF.

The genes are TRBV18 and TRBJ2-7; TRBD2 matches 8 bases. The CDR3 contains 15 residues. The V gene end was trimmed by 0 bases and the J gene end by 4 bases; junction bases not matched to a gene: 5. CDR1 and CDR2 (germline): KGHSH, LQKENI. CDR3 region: CASSPPSGRYYEQYF. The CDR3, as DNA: TGTGCCAGCTCACCACCCAGCGGGAGATATTACGAGCAGTACTTC.

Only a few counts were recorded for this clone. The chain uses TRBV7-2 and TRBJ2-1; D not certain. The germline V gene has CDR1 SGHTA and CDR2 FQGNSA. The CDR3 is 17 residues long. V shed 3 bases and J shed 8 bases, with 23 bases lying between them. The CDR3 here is CASSFDLTSRRWDEQFF. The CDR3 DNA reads TGTGCCAGCAGCTTTGACCTCACCTCACGACGTTGGGATGAGCAGTTCTTC.

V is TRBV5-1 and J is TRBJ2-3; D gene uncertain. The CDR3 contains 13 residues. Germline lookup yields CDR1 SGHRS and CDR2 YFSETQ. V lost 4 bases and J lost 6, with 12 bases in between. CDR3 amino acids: CASSGQDRDTQYF. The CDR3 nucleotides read TGCGCCAGCAGCGGCCAGGATAGGGATACGCAGTATTTT.

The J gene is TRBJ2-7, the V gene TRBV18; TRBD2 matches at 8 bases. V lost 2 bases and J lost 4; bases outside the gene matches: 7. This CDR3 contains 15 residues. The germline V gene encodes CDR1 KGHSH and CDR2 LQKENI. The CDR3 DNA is TGTGCCAGCTCACCAGGGGCGGGGGGCCCATACGAGCAGTACTTC. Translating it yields CASSPGAGGPYEQYF.

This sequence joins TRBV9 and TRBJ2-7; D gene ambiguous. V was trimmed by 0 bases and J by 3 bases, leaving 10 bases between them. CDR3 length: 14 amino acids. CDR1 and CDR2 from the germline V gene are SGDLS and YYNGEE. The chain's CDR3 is CASSVGGQDYEQYF. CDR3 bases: TGTGCCAGCAGCGTAGGAGGCCAAGACTACGAGCAGTACTTC. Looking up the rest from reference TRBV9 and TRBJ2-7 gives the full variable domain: DSGVTQTPKHLITATGQRVTLRCSPRSGDLSVYWYQQSLDQGLQFLIQYYNGEERAKGNILERFSAQQFPDLHSELNLSSLELGDSALYFCASSVGGQDYEQYFGPGTRLTVT.

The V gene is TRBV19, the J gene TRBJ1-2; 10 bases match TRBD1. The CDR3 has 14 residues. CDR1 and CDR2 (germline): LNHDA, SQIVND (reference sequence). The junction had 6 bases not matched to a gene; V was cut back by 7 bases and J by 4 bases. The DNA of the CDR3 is TGTGCCAGTAACCCGGGACAGGGGCTCTATGGCTACACCTTC. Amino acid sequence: CASNPGQGLYGYTF.

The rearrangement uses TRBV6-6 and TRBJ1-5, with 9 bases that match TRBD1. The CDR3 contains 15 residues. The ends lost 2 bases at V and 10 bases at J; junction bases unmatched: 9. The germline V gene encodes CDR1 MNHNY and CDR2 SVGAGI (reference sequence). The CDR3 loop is CASSYLGQGNPPQHF. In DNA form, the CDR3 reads TGTGCCAGCAGTTACCTGGGACAGGGTAATCCACCCCAGCATTTT.

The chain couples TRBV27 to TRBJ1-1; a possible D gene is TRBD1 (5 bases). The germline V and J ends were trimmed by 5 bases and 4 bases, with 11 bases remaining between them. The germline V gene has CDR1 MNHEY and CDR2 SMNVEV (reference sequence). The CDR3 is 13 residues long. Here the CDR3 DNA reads TGTGCCAGCAGTCCAGGGTGGGTCACTGAAGCTTTCTTT. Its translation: CASSPGWVTEAFF.

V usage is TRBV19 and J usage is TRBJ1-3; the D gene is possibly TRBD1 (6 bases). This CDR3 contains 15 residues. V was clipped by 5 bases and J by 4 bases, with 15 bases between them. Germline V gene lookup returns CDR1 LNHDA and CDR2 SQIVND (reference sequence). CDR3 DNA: TGTGCCAGTAGTCTGCAGGGGTTCGGCGGAAACACCATATATTTT. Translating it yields CASSLQGFGGNTIYF.

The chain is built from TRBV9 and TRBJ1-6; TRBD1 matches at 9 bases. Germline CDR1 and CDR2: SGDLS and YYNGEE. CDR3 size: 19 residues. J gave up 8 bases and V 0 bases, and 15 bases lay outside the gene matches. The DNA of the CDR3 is TGTGCCAGCAGCGTAGAGGGACAGGGTTGGGATAAAAGTGATTCACCCCTCCACTTT. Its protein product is CASSVEGQGWDKSDSPLHF.

CDR3 amino acids: CATRHYGYTF. CDR3 DNA sequence: TGTGCCACCCGTCACTATGGCTACACCTTC. The chain carries TRBV6-5 and TRBJ1-2; D gene ambiguous. The germline CDR1 and CDR2 sequences are MNHEY and SVGAGI. The germline V and J ends were trimmed by 10 bases and 3 bases, with 6 bases remaining between them. This CDR3 is 10 amino acids long.

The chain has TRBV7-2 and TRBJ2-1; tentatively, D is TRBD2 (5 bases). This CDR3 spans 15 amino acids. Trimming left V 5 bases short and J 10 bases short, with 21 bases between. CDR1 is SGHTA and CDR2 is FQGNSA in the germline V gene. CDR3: CASSRPHSEMGEQFF. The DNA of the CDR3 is TGTGCCAGCAGCCGCCCCCATAGCGAGATGGGGGAGCAGTTCTTC.

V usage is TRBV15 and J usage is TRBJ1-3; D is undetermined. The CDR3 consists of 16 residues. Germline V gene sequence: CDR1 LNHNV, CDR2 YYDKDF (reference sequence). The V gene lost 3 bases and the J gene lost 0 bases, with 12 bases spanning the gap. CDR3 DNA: TGTGCCACCAGCAGGAAGAGGAGTGTCTCTGGAAACACCATATATTTT. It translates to CATSRKRSVSGNTIYF.

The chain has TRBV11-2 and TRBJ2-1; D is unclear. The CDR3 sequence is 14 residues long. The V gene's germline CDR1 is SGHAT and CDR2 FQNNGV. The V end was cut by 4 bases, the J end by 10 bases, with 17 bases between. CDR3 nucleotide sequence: TGTGCCAGCAGCTCCATGAGGCGAGGTAACGAGCAGTTCTTC. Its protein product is CASSSMRRGNEQFF.

As DNA, the CDR3 is TGTGCCTGGATGAATGGGGATGGTAATGAAAAACTGTTTTTT. This gives the protein CAWMNGDGNEKLFF. The V call is TRBV30, the J call TRBJ1-4; D remains ambiguous. The CDR3 loop spans 14 amino acids. V shed 4 bases and J shed 4 bases, with 13 bases lying between them. Germline CDR1 is GTSNPN and CDR2 is SVGIG (reference sequence).